Reported below is one TCR beta chain. Its antigen is currently unknown. V shed 2 bases and J 8 bases; nucleotides not matched to a gene: 13. The CDR3 runs 17 residues. The donors, healthy Caucasians from Russia, were aged roughly 6 to 90. The total RNA that was extracted per sample amounted to at least 5 micrograms. This sample was included in a study of blood T cells in healthy people across ages. PCR was performed a second time for about 6 to 12 cycles using a sample-barcoded 5' primer and a J-beta primer mix. Each cDNA molecule was tagged by a template-switch adaptor that had 12 random nucleotides. TCRdb fed the 5' RACE reads into MiXCR, producing one record per CDR3 protein. The sample carries 1.5 million to 2 million distinct CDR3 sequences, over 25% recorded once. Study findings and constraints: The long-lived group displayed more naive CD4+ cells, plus higher diversity, than the aged donors did.

This receptor was taken from a woman in her 30s in good health. V is TRBV12-3 or TRBV12-4 and J is TRBJ2-1, with TRBD2 identical over 9 bases. Sequences were obtained from blood. The DNA for the CDR3 is TGTGCCAGCAGTTTATTCGGCGGGAGGGTTAAGGTCGATGAGCAGTTCTTC. It encodes CASSLFGGRVKVDEQFF.